This paragraph covers one T cell receptor (beta chain) sequence. The V and J ends lost 5 bases and 7 bases, in that order; junction bases with no gene match: 3. This CDR3 has 14 amino acids. The germline V gene has CDR1 MGHDK and CDR2 SYGVNS. This record belongs to a study of blood T cell repertoires in COVID-19. Study summary: Acute and convalescent COVID-19 specimens originated in the United States, Italy and Spain. Sources were T cells, B-cell-depleted T cells, or PBMCs; the material itself was cDNA or gDNA.

Method: immunoSEQ multiplex PCR; TCRdb's copy keeps in-frame clones and lacks some. The sample shows about 100,000 clones, around 85% of them seen only once. Specimen: peripheral blood. The sequence was collected from a woman aged 65 to 85 with active or convalescent COVID-19. V and J are TRBV25-1 and TRBJ2-1; 12 nucleotides align to TRBD1. The CDR3 loop is CASSPGQGANEQFF. The CDR3 nucleotides are TGTGCCAGCAGTCCGGGACAGGGGGCTAATGAGCAGTTCTTC. Together with reference TRBV25-1 and TRBJ2-1, the CDR3 gives the full variable domain: EADIYQTPRYLVIGTGKKITLECSQTMGHDKMYWYQQDPGMELHLIHYSYGVNSTEKGDLSSESTVSRIRTEHFPLTLESARPSHTSQYLCASSPGQGANEQFFGPGTRLTVL.